This TCR beta chain was documented in a study of glioma-infiltrating T cells. The study's findings and limits: CDR3 overlap between tissue and blood was very small. Tissue-blood divergence was below expectation in non-neoplastic patients, above in gliomas.

Of note for this clonotype: Its antigen is undetermined. A much larger clonotype is one base distant, so this may be a read error.

This CDR3 region has 12 residues. Germline CDR1 is DFQATT and CDR2 is SNEGSKA (reference sequence). Trimming took off 7 bases at V and 3 bases at J, with 13 bases between the two ends. Amplification of TCR alpha and beta CDR3 regions from RNA used iRepertoire nested multiplex PCR. One-step reverse transcription and amplification started from about 100-400 ng of tissue mRNA or PBMC total RNA. Using its own MiXCR run on the multiplex PCR reads, TCRdb lists one record per CDR3 protein. The table lists more than 20,000 distinct CDR3 sequences, around 23% of them singletons, with over 10% in the top ten. The V gene is TRBV20-1, the J gene TRBJ2-7, with unresolved D. The sequencing input was glioma tissue, nonneoplastic brain tissue, or PBMCs (not recorded which). The receptor's source is a human donor with low-grade glioma or glioblastoma, undergoing nonglioma brain surgery, or in good health (not recorded which). In nucleotides, the CDR3 is TGCAGTGTTACCGCGCAGCACTACGAGCAGTACTTC. Translating it yields CSVTAQHYEQYF.